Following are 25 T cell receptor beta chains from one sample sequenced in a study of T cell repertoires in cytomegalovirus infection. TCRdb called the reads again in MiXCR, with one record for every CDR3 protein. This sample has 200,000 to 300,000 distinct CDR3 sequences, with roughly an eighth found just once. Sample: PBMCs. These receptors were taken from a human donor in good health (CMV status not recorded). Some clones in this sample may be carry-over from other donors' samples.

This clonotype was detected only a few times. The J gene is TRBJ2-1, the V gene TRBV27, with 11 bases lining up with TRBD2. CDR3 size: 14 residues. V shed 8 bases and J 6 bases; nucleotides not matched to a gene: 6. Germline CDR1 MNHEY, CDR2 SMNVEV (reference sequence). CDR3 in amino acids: CASAPGTSGNEQFF. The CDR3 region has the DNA TGTGCCAGCGCTCCCGGGACTAGCGGCAATGAGCAGTTCTTC.

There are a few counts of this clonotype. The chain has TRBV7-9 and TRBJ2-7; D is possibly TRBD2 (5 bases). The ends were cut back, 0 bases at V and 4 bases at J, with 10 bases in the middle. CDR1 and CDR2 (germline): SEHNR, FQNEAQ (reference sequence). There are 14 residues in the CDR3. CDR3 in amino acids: CASSLAAGGYEQYF. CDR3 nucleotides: TGTGCCAGCAGCTTAGCTGCAGGCGGGTACGAGCAGTACTTC.

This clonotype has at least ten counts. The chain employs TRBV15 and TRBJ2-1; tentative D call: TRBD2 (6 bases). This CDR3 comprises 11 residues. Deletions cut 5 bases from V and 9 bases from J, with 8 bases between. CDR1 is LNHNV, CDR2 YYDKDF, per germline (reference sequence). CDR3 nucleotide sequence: TGTGCCACCAGCTCGACTAGTGAGCAGTTCTTC. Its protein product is CATSSTSEQFF.

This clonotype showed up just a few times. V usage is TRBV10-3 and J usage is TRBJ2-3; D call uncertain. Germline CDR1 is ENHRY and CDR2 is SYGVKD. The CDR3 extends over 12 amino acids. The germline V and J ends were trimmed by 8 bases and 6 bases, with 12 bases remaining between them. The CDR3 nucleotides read TGTGCCATCGGCCCAGCCGCGGATACGCAGTATTTT. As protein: CAIGPAADTQYF.

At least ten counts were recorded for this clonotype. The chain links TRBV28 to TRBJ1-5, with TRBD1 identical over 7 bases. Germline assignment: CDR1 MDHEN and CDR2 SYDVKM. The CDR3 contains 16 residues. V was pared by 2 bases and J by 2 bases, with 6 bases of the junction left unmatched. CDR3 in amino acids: CASSLRAGGGNQPQHF. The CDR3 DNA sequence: TGTGCCAGCAGTTTAAGGGCAGGGGGTGGCAATCAGCCCCAGCATTTT.

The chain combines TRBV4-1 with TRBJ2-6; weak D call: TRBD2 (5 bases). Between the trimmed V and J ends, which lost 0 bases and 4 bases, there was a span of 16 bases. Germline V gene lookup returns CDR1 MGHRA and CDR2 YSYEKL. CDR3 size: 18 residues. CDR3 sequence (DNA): TGCGCCAGCAGCCAAGACCCCCTCGAGGGTACCGGGGCCAACGTCCTGACTTTC. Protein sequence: CASSQDPLEGTGANVLTF.

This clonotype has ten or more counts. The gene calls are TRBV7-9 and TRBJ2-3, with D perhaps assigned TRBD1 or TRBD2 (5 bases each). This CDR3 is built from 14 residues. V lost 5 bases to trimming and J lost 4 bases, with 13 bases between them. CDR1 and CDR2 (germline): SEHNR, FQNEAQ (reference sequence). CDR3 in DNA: TGTGCCAGCAGCCACCCCACGGGACCAGATACGCAGTATTTT. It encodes CASSHPTGPDTQYF.

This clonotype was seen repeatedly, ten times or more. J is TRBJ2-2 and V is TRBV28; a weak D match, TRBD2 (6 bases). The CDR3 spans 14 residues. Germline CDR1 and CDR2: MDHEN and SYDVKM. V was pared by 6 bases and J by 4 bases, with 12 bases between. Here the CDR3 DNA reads TGTGCCAGCAGGCCCGGGACTTTCACCGGGGAGCTGTTTTTT. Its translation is CASRPGTFTGELFF.

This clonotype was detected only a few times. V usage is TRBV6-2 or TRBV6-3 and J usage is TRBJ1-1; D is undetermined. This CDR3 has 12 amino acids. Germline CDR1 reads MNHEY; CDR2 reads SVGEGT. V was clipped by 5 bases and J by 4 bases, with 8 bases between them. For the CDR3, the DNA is TGTGCCAGCAGTACTTTTACCACTGAAGCTTTCTTT. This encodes CASSTFTTEAFF.

This chain's CDR3 is CASSQHIISSGANVLTF. Written as DNA, the CDR3 is TGTGCCAGCAGCCAGCACATTATTAGCTCTGGGGCCAACGTCCTGACTTTC. V gene TRBV3-1 combines with J gene TRBJ2-6; D gene ambiguous. V lost 3 bases and J 0 bases, leaving 12 bases between the germline ends. The CDR3 runs to 17 residues. The germline CDR1 and CDR2 sequences are LGHDT and YNNKEL (reference sequence). Looking up the rest from reference TRBV3-1 and TRBJ2-6 gives the full variable domain: DTAVSQTPKYLVTQMGNDKSIKCEQNLGHDTMYWYKQDSKKFLKIMFSYNNKELIINETVPNRFSPKSPDKAHLNLHINSLELGDSAVYFCASSQHIISSGANVLTFGAGSRLTVL.

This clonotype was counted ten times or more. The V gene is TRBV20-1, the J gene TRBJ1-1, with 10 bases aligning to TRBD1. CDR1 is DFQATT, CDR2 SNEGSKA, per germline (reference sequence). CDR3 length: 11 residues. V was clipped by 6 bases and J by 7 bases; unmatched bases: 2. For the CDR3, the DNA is TGCAGTGCGGGGACAGGGGATGAAGCTTTCTTT. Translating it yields CSAGTGDEAFF.

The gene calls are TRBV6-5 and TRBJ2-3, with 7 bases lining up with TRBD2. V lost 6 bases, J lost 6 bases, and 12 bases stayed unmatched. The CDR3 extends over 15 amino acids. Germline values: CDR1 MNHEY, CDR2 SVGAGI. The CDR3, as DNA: TGTGCCAGCAGAACCGGGACTACAGCACGGGATACGCAGTATTTT. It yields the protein CASRTGTTARDTQYF.

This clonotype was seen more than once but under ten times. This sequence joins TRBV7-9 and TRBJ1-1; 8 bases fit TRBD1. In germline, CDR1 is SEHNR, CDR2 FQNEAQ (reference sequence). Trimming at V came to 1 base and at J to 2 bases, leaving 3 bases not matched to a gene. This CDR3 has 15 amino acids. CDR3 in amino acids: CASSLGGQGNTEAFF. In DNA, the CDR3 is TGTGCCAGCAGCTTAGGCGGACAGGGAAACACTGAAGCTTTCTTT.

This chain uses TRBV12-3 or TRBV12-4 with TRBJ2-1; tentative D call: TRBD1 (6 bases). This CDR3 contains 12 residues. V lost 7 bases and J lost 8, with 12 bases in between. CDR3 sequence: CASTATGYEQFF. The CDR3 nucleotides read TGTGCCAGCACCGCAACAGGGTATGAGCAGTTCTTC.

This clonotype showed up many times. CDR3 DNA: TGTGCCAGCAGCAAAGAATGGCGTAGCGGGGAGCTGTTTTTT. Protein product: CASSKEWRSGELFF. The rearrangement links TRBV7-3 to TRBJ2-2; unclear D gene. V shed 5 bases and J shed 7 bases, with 14 bases lying between them. Germline V gene sequence: CDR1 SGHTA, CDR2 FQGTGA. The CDR3 totals 14 residues.

CDR3 residues: CASSDGGGGSYNEQFF. CDR3 bases: TGTGCCAGCAGTGACGGGGGGGGGGGATCCTACAATGAGCAGTTCTTC. The J gene is TRBJ2-1, the V gene TRBV6-4, with 7 bases lining up with TRBD2. V lost 2 bases, J lost 1 base, and 5 bases stayed unmatched. The germline CDR1 and CDR2 sequences are MRHNA and SNTAGT. The CDR3 length is 16 residues.

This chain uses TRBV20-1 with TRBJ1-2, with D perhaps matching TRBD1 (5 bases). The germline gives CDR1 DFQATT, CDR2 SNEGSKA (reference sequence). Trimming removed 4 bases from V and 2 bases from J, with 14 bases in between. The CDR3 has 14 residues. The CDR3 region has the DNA TGCAGTGCTAAGATTTCCAGGGTAAACTATGGCTACACCTTC. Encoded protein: CSAKISRVNYGYTF.

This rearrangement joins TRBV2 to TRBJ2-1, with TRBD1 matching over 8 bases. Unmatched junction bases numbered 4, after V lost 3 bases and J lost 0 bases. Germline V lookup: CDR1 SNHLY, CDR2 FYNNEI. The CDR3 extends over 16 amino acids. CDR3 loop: CASSDLGQGSYNEQFF. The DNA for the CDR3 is TGTGCCAGCAGTGACCTAGGACAGGGCTCCTACAATGAGCAGTTCTTC.

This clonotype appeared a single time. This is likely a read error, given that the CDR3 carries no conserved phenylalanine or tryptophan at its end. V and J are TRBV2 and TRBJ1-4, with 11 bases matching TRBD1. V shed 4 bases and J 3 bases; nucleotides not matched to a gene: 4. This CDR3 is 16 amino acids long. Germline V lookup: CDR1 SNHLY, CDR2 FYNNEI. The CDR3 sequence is CASSVGQGASNEKLFS. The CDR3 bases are TGTGCCAGCAGTGTCGGACAGGGGGCATCTAATGAAAAACTGTTTTCT.

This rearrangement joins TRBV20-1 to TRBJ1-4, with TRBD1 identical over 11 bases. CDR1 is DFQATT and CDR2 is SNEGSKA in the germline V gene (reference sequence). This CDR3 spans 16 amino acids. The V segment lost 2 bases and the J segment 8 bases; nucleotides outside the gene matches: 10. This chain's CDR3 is CSARPPGGTGGEKLFF. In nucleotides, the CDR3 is TGCAGTGCTAGACCCCCGGGGGGGACAGGGGGAGAAAAACTGTTTTTT.

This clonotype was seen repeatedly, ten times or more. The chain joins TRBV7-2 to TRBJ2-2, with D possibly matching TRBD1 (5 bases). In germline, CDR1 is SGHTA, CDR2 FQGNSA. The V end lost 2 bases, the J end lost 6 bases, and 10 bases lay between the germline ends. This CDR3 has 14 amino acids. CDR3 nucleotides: TGTGCCAGCAGCTTACAGGGATTATCCGGGGAGCTGTTTTTT. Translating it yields CASSLQGLSGELFF.

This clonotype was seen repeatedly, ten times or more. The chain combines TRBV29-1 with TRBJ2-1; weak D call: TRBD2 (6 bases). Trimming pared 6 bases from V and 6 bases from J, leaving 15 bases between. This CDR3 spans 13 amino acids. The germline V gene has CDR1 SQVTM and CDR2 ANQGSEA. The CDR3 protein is CSVTTGGGNEQFF. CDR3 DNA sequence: TGCAGCGTCACGACTGGGGGAGGCAATGAGCAGTTCTTC.

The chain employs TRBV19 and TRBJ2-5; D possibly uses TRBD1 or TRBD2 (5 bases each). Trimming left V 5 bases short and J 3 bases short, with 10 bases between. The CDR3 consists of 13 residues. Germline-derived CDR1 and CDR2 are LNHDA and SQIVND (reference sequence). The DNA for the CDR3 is TGTGCCAGTAGTGCCTGGGGGAAAGAGACCCAGTACTTC. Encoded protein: CASSAWGKETQYF.

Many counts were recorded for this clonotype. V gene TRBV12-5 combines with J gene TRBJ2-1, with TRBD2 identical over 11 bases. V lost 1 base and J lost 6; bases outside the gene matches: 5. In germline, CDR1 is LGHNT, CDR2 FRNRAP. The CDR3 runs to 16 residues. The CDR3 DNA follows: TGTGCTAGTGGTTTGGGGCTAGCGGGAGGAGGCAATGAGCAGTTCTTC. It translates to CASGLGLAGGGNEQFF.

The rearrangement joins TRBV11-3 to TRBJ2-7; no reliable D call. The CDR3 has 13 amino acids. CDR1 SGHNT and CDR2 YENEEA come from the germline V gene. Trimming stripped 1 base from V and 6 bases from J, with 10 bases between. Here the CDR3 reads CASSLVPSGEQYF. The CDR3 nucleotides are TGTGCCAGCAGCTTAGTACCCTCCGGCGAGCAGTACTTC.